One sample yielded the 19 T cell receptor beta chains listed below, sequenced in a study of identical twins. TCRdb re-called the 5' RACE reads through MiXCR, storing one row per CDR3 protein. The sample shows some 300,000 distinct CDR3 sequences, about 12% of them seen only once. Another study also made use of these data, one on yellow fever vaccine responses in identical twins.

Sequenced material: CD8+ T cells sorted from blood. These receptors all stem from a young woman in good health.

The chain combines TRBV7-9 with TRBJ2-7, with D unclear. The CDR3 has 15 residues. Germline CDR1 reads SEHNR; CDR2 reads FQNEAQ (reference sequence). V lost 3 bases and J lost 2, with 14 bases in between. CDR3 bases: TGTGCCAGCAGCTTTGCCGGTGGACCTGCCTACGAGCAGTACTTC. Protein sequence: CASSFAGGPAYEQYF.

This clonotype was seen a few times. The gene calls are TRBV6-1 and TRBJ2-7; the D is unclear. This CDR3 is built from 13 residues. Germline CDR1 is MNHNS and CDR2 is SASEGT. V shed 7 bases and J shed 3 bases, with 13 bases lying between them. In DNA form, the CDR3 reads TGTGCCAGCACCGGTGGGCTCGACTACGAGCAGTACTTC. It is translated as CASTGGLDYEQYF.

The chain couples TRBV28 to TRBJ2-1; no definite D call. Germline CDR1 reads MDHEN; CDR2 reads SYDVKM. The CDR3 totals 14 residues. Trimming took off 3 bases at V and 2 bases at J, with 8 bases between the two ends. CDR3 bases: TGTGCCAGCAGTTTCTCGGAAACCTACAATGAGCAGTTCTTC. It specifies CASSFSETYNEQFF.

This clonotype showed up just a few times. The rearrangement links TRBV12-3 or TRBV12-4 to TRBJ2-2; the D gene is possibly TRBD2 (7 bases). The CDR3 covers 16 residues. Trimming stripped 3 bases from V and 3 bases from J, with 14 bases between. CDR3: CASSLSGGRHTGELFF. CDR3 nucleotides: TGTGCCAGCAGTTTGTCGGGGGGCAGGCACACCGGGGAGCTGTTTTTT.

The chain employs TRBV20-1 and TRBJ1-1, with unresolved D. V was cut by 5 bases and J by 4 bases, with 20 bases left in between. Germline V gives CDR1 DFQATT, CDR2 SNEGSKA (reference sequence). The CDR3 covers 15 residues. The CDR3 region has the DNA TGCAGTGCTCTCCGACCCTTTAGACGGTCCACTGAAGCTTTCTTT. It encodes CSALRPFRRSTEAFF.

This clonotype was recorded a few times. The chain carries TRBV9 and TRBJ2-5; D not certain. V gave up 0 bases and J gave up 2 bases, with 11 bases separating them. There are 15 residues in the CDR3. In germline, CDR1 is SGDLS, CDR2 YYNGEE. The CDR3 DNA is TGTGCCAGCAGCGTAGAGGCTAGGCTTCAAGAGACCCAGTACTTC. Protein product: CASSVEARLQETQYF.

In this sample, this clonotype turned up many times. The chain uses TRBV14 and TRBJ2-1; the match to TRBD2 covers 8 bases. The CDR3 is made up of 16 amino acids. The J segment lost 0 bases and the V segment lost 0 bases, leaving 1 base of the junction unmatched. Germline CDR1 and CDR2: SGHDN and FVKESK. The CDR3 nucleotides are TGTGCCAGCAGCCAAGACGCGGGGGGCTCCTACAATGAGCAGTTCTTC. Its protein is CASSQDAGGSYNEQFF.

The genes are TRBV5-4 and TRBJ2-1; 7 nucleotides match TRBD1. Germline CDR1 SGHNT, CDR2 YYREEE (reference sequence). This CDR3 region has 15 residues. Germline trimming cut 3 bases from V and 5 bases from J; bases unmatched to any gene: 8. The CDR3 sequence: CASSSLGQSNNEQFF. CDR3 bases: TGTGCCAGCAGCTCCCTGGGACAGAGCAACAATGAGCAGTTCTTC.

The chain is built from TRBV14 and TRBJ2-7; no clear D. Trimming shortened V by 0 bases and J by 1 base, and 22 bases separated the two germline ends. The CDR3 covers 19 residues. The germline gives CDR1 SGHDN, CDR2 FVKESK. As DNA, the CDR3 is TGTGCCAGCAGCCAAGATTCACGAGGCTTTGGGCCAAGGTCCTACGAGCAGTACTTC. Translating gives CASSQDSRGFGPRSYEQYF.

The chain recombines TRBV12-3 or TRBV12-4 with TRBJ2-2; D tentatively reads TRBD1 or TRBD2 (5 bases each). The CDR3 spans 15 residues. Trimming shortened V by 11 bases and J by 0 bases, and 16 bases separated the two germline ends. The CDR3 nucleotides read TGTGCCGGGTCCTCCGGGACGCCGAACACCGGGGAGCTGTTTTTT. Translated: CAGSSGTPNTGELFF.

This clonotype was seen only a few times. The V and J genes are TRBV24-1 and TRBJ2-5; possible D gene TRBD2, 6 bases. The CDR3 runs 15 residues. V was shortened by 5 bases and J by 1 base, with 13 bases between the two germline ends. In germline, CDR1 is KGHDR, CDR2 SFDVKD. CDR3 residues: CATSGAGLLQETQYF. The CDR3 coding sequence is TGTGCCACCAGTGGTGCGGGGTTGCTCCAAGAGACCCAGTACTTC.

J is TRBJ2-1 and V is TRBV11-1; perhaps TRBD2 as D (6 bases). Germline assignment: CDR1 SGHAT and CDR2 FQDESV (reference sequence). Trimming stripped 3 bases from V and 0 bases from J, with 9 bases between. The CDR3 sequence is 15 residues long. CDR3 sequence reads: CASSFSSGSYNEQFF. The CDR3 bases are TGTGCCAGCAGCTTCAGTAGCGGCTCCTACAATGAGCAGTTCTTC.

This clonotype came up many times. The chain uses TRBV7-6 and TRBJ2-3; D is uncertain. In germline, CDR1 is SGHVS, CDR2 FNYEAQ. The V end was cut by 3 bases, the J end by 3 bases, with 13 bases between. This CDR3 spans 15 amino acids. This CDR3 is CASSFLGGGTDTQYF. In DNA form, the CDR3 reads TGTGCCAGCAGCTTCCTTGGCGGTGGGACAGATACGCAGTATTTT. The entire variable domain, with the rest obtained from reference TRBV7-6 and TRBJ2-3, is as follows: GAGVSQSPRYKVTKRGQDVALRCDPISGHVSLYWYRQALGQGPEFLTYFNYEAQQDKSGLPNDRFSAERPEGSISTLTIQRTEQRDSAMYRCASSFLGGGTDTQYFGPGTRLTVL.

The V gene is TRBV6-1, the J gene TRBJ2-3, with D uncertain. Trimming removed 8 bases from V and 2 bases from J, with 17 bases in between. CDR1 and CDR2 from the germline V gene are MNHNS and SASEGT. This CDR3 contains 15 residues. The CDR3 sequence is CASGAGWLDTDTQYF. CDR3 sequence (DNA): TGTGCCAGCGGCGCCGGCTGGCTAGACACAGATACGCAGTATTTT.

The sample holds many counts of this clonotype. The V and J genes are TRBV12-3 or TRBV12-4 and TRBJ2-1; 10 nucleotides agree with TRBD2. The CDR3 loop spans 16 amino acids. The J segment lost 2 bases and the V segment lost 8 bases, leaving 9 bases of the junction unmatched. CDR3 DNA sequence: TGTGCCAGCTTGCCTTCGACTAGCGGGCCCTACAATGAGCAGTTCTTC. This gives the protein CASLPSTSGPYNEQFF.

The rearrangement joins TRBV24-1 to TRBJ2-3, with D unresolved. Germline V gene sequence: CDR1 KGHDR, CDR2 SFDVKD. The V and J ends lost 9 bases and 0 bases respectively, with 12 bases between them. There are 14 residues in the CDR3. DNA of the CDR3: TGTGCCACCGCGCAGCCCGCTAGCACAGATACGCAGTATTTT. Translated, it gives CATAQPASTDTQYF.

The rearrangement joins TRBV5-1 to TRBJ2-7; 7 nucleotides align to TRBD1. The CDR3 totals 15 residues. CDR1 is SGHRS, CDR2 YFSETQ, per germline. V trimming: 0 bases; J trimming: 6 bases; junction bases outside the gene matches: 9. This CDR3 reads CASSLEWQGVGEQYF. The CDR3 nucleotides read TGCGCCAGCAGCTTGGAGTGGCAGGGGGTGGGCGAGCAGTACTTC.

This clonotype was recorded a few times. The chain recombines TRBV7-8 with TRBJ2-1; TRBD2 aligns across 10 bases. V was clipped by 2 bases and J by 4 bases; unmatched bases: 17. The CDR3 has 20 residues. Germline-derived CDR1 and CDR2 are SGHVS and FQNEAQ. The CDR3 DNA is TGTGCCAGCAGCTTAAAGTTTGGGACTAGCGACGTCAGGGGGTACAATGAGCAGTTCTTC. This translates into CASSLKFGTSDVRGYNEQFF.

This clonotype was detected a few times. The chain couples TRBV11-3 to TRBJ1-2; D possibly corresponds to TRBD1 (6 bases). Germline V gene sequence: CDR1 SGHNT, CDR2 YENEEA. CDR3 length equals 14 residues. Trimming cost V 5 bases and J 4 bases, with 14 bases left between them. CDR3 protein: CASSATGQAYGYTF. The CDR3 DNA sequence: TGTGCCAGCAGCGCAACAGGGCAGGCCTATGGCTACACCTTC.